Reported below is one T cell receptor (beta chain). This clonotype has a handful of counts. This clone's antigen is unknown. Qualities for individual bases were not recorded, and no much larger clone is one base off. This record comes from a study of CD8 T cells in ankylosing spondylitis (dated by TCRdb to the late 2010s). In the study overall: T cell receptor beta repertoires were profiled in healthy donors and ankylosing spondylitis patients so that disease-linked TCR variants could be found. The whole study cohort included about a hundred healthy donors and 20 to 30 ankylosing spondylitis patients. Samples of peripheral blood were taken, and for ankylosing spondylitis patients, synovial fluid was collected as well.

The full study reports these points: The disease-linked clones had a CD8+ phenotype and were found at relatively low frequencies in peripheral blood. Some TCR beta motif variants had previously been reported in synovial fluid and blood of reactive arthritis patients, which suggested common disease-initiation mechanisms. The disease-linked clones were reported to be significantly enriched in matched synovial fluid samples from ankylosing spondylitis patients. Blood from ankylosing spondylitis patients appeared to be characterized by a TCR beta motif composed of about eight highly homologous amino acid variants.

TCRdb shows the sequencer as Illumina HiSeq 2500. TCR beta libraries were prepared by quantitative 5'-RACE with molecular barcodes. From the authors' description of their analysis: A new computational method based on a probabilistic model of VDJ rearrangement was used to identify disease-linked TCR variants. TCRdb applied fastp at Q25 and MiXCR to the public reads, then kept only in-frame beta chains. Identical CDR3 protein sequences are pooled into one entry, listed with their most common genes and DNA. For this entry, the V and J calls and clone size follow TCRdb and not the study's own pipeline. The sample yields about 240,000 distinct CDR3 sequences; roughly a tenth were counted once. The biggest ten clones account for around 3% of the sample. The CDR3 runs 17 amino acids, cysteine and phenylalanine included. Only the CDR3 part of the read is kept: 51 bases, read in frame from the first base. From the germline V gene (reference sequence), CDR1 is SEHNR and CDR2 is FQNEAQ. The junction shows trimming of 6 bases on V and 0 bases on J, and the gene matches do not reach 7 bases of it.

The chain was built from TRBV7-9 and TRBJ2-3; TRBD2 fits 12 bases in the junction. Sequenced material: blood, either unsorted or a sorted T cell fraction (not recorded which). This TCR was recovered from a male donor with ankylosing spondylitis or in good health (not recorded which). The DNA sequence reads TGTGCCAGCAGTCTTAGGACTAGCGGGGTTAGCACAGATACGCAGTATTTT. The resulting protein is CASSLRTSGVSTDTQYF.